Each of the 5 T cell receptor beta chains below was sequenced from the same sample in a study of neoadjuvant anti-PD-1 for oral cavity cancer. The assay was immunoSEQ multiplex PCR, and TCRdb's table has in-frame clones only and misses some. The sample has 17,000 or so clones, roughly three fifths seen once. The sequencing here drew on PBMCs, taken before nivolumab (anti-PD-1) treatment. The origin of the receptors is a person between 35 and 79 years old with oral cavity squamous cell carcinoma.

The sample holds a few counts of this clone. The DNA of the CDR3 is TGCGCCAGCAGCTTGGTTTGGACAGGGGGCACTGAAGCTTTCTTT. Translation gives CASSLVWTGGTEAFF. The chain couples TRBV5-1 to TRBJ1-1; 10 positions match TRBD1. J lost 4 bases, V lost 0 bases, and 3 bases had no gene match. This CDR3 is built from 15 residues. Germline lookup yields CDR1 SGHRS and CDR2 YFSETQ.

The chain couples TRBV5-4 to TRBJ2-3, with D maybe TRBD2 (6 bases). From germline, CDR1 is SGHNT and CDR2 YYREEE (reference sequence). CDR3 length: 16 residues. Trimming removed 1 base from V and 2 bases from J, with 14 bases in between. The CDR3 sequence is CASSLIWSGATDTQYF. DNA of the CDR3: TGTGCCAGCAGCTTGATTTGGTCGGGAGCCACAGATACGCAGTATTTT.

The V and J genes are TRBV11-3 and TRBJ2-1, with 9 bases aligning to TRBD2. There are 14 residues in the CDR3. CDR1 and CDR2 (germline): SGHNT, YENEEA. J gave up 6 bases and V 4 bases, and 4 bases lay outside the gene matches. The chain's CDR3 is CASSSGTSFNEQFF. The CDR3 DNA follows: TGTGCCAGCAGCTCCGGGACTAGCTTCAATGAGCAGTTCTTC.

As for this clone: At one end the junction does not follow the germline gene, possibly because of a read error. V and J are TRBV5-1 and TRBJ1-1, with D possibly TRBD1 on 6 matching bases. Germline CDR1 SGHRS, CDR2 YFSETQ. The CDR3 has 15 residues. The CDR3 DNA sequence: TGCGCCAGCAGCGAGGGGGACAACTTGAAGACTGAAGCTTTCTTT. Translating gives CASSEGDNLKTEAFF.

This clone occurred once. The rearrangement uses TRBV10-3 and TRBJ2-7; maybe TRBD1 (5 bases). Trimming took 2 bases from V and 6 from J, leaving 14 bases between them. The CDR3 loop spans 14 amino acids. The germline gives CDR1 ENHRY, CDR2 SYGVKD. CDR3 DNA: TGTGCCATCAGTGAGGGGGCGAGCCTCCGCGAGCAGTACTTC. Translation: CAISEGASLREQYF.